The sequence of this TCR beta chain was determined in a study of blood T cell dynamics during melanoma immunotherapy. Germline CDR1 MNHEY, CDR2 SMNVEV (reference sequence). CDR3 length equals 15 residues. Trimming took off 8 bases at V and 3 bases at J, with 16 bases between the two ends. The time point: pre-treatment baseline. One draw preceded checkpoint blockade; another followed its first cycle at week 3. Using immunoSEQ multiplex PCR, the repertoire was profiled, and TCRdb retains in-frame clones only, with some absent. The repertoire consists of 5,500 to 6,500 clones, with nearly 90% occurring once and the leading ten covering 3.3%. Whole-study results and caveats: Disease-control patients' PBMC repertoires became either more clonal or more diverse at W3.

For this clone: Its antigen is currently unknown.

Specimen: blood, collected from a patient treated with checkpoint blockade. This chain joins TRBV27 and TRBJ2-2; D gene ambiguous. The receptor was isolated from a human donor with melanoma. As DNA, the CDR3 is TGTGCCAGCGTAATATATTATGGGGACACCGGGGAGCTGTTTTTT. This gives the protein CASVIYYGDTGELFF.